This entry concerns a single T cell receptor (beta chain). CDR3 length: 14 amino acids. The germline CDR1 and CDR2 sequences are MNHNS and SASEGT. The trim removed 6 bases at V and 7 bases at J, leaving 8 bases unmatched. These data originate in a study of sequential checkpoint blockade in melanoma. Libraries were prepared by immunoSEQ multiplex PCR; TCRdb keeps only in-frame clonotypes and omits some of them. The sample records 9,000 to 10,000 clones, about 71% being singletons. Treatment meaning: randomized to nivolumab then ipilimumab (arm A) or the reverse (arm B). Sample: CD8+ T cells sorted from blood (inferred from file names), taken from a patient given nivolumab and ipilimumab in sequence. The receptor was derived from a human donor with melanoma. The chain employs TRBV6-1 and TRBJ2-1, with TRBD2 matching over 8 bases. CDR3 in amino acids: CASRSGGPGNEQFF. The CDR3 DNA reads TGTGCCAGCAGATCGGGAGGGCCCGGGAATGAGCAGTTCTTC.